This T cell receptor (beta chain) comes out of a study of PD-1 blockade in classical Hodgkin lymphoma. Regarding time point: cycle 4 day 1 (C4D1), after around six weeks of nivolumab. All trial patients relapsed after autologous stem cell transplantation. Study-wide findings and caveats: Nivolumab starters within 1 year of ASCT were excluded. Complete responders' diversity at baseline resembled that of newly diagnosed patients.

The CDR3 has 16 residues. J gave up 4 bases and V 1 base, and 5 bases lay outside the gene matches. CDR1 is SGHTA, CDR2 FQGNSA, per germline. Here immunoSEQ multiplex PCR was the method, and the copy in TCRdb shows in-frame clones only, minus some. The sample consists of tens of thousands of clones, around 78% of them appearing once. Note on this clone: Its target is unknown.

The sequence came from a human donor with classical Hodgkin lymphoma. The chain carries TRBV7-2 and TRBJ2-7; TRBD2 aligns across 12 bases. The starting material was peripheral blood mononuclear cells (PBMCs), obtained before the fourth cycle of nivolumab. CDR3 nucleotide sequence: TGTGCCAGCAGCTTAGGCGGACTAGCGGGGATGTACGAGCAGTACTTC. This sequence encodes CASSLGGLAGMYEQYF. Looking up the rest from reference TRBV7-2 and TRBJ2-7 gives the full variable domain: GAGVSQSPSNKVTEKGKDVELRCDPISGHTALYWYRQSLGQGLEFLIYFQGNSAPDKSGLPSDRFSAERTGGSVSTLTIQRTQQEDSAVYLCASSLGGLAGMYEQYFGPGTRLTVT.